This TCR beta chain was captured by sequencing in a study of post-analysis software for immune sequencing data. Findings and limits, study-wide: Controls' normalized Chao1 diversity significantly exceeded that of multiple sclerosis patients.

TCR beta cDNA libraries included unique molecular identifiers. One entry per CDR3 protein, called by TCRdb with MiXCR from the PCR reads. The data contain 600,000 to 700,000 distinct CDR3 sequences, over 45% of them singletons. On this clonotype itself: As yet, its antigen is unknown.

Source material: blood. This clonotype was sampled from a girl aged 2-9 years with multiple sclerosis.

CDR3 sequence: CASSYTGGETQYF. CDR3 in DNA: TGTGCCAGCAGTTACACAGGGGGGGAGACCCAGTACTTC. The genes are TRBV6-6 and TRBJ2-5; 8 positions agree with TRBD1. V lost 2 bases, J lost 5 bases, and 1 base stayed unmatched. The CDR3 has 13 amino acids. The V gene's germline CDR1 is MNHNY and CDR2 SVGAGI (reference sequence).